This T cell receptor (beta chain) is from a study of cytomegalovirus exposure and HLA in healthy donors. The study drew the donors from its approximately 120-subject validation cohort, separate from the approximately 700-subject first cohort. Produced via immunoSEQ multiplex PCR; TCRdb's table is partial and in-frame only. The sample lists 250,000 to 400,000 clones, over 75% occurring once. The specimen was PBMCs. This TCR came from a man aged 30 to 45 in good health and CMV-seronegative.

CDR3 amino acids: CAISEREVDTIYF. CDR3 DNA sequence: TGTGCCATCAGTGAAAGGGAGGTGGACACCATATATTTT. The chain has TRBV10-3 and TRBJ1-3, with D unresolved. Trimming pared 3 bases from V and 8 bases from J, leaving 11 bases between. Germline values: CDR1 ENHRY, CDR2 SYGVKD. This CDR3 has 13 residues.